A selection of T cell receptor beta chains follows, all from one sample in a study of response to subunit inactivated influenza vaccine. TCRdb reprocessed the RT-PCR reads via MiXCR and lists one record per CDR3 protein. The sample holds around 750,000 distinct CDR3 sequences, roughly 20% seen once. The sequencing here drew on PBMCs from blood, taken more than 4 days after vaccination. These receptors all stem from a man aged 45-65 years who received an inactivated influenza vaccine. The CDR3 runs from the conserved cysteine through the conserved F or W. The D gene is left open where the match is weak. Some rows have no size entry. The others give once, few or many, or a class for an expanded clone.

j_call d_call clone_size v_call cdr3_aa cdr3_nt
TRBJ2-2 . . TRBV5-1 CASSLYEELFF TGCGCCAGCAGCTTATACGAGGAGCTGTTTTTT
TRBJ1-5 . . TRBV3-1 CASSQDLGRGQPQHF TGTGCCAGCAGCCAAGATCTAGGGAGGGGTCAGCCCCAGCATTTT
TRBJ2-7 . few TRBV15 CATSREGHYEQYF TGTGCCACCAGCAGAGAGGGGCATTACGAGCAGTACTTC
TRBJ2-7 . . TRBV6-5 CASSYSLSSYEQYF TGTGCCAGCAGTTACTCACTCAGCTCCTACGAGCAGTACTTC
TRBJ2-5 . few TRBV6-5 CASSYSASRETQYF TGTGCCAGCAGTTACTCAGCCAGCCGAGAGACCCAGTACTTC
TRBJ2-7 . many TRBV20-1 CSASLAREQYF TGCAGTGCTAGTCTAGCCCGCGAGCAGTACTTC
TRBJ2-1 . medium-sized TRBV4-1 CASSPSGSSYNEQFF TGCGCCAGCAGCCCAAGCGGTAGCTCCTACAATGAGCAGTTCTTC
TRBJ2-1 . few TRBV6-1 CASSPEGVVYNEQFF TGTGCCAGCAGTCCGGAGGGAGTGGTCTACAATGAGCAGTTCTTC
TRBJ2-7 . few TRBV7-9 CASSLSFGDEQYF TGTGCCAGCAGCTTAAGCTTCGGCGACGAGCAGTACTTC
TRBJ2-2 TRBD2 . TRBV7-3 CASSEGLAGTGELFF TGTGCCAGCAGTGAGGGACTAGCGGGAACCGGGGAGCTGTTTTTT
TRBJ1-6 . few TRBV28 CASSWFSSANSPLHF TGTGCCAGCAGTTGGTTTAGCAGCGCAAATTCACCCCTCCACTTT
TRBJ2-2 TRBD2 once TRBV28 CASRPVLAGDNTGELFF TGTGCCAGCAGACCGGTGCTAGCGGGGGACAACACCGGGGAGCTGTTTTTT
TRBJ2-3 . . TRBV20-1 CSATTLESSGTDTQYF TGCAGTGCCACAACATTAGAGAGCTCCGGCACAGATACGCAGTATTTT
TRBJ2-7 TRBD1 . TRBV20-1 CSARRRDRGLHF TGCAGTGCGCGGCGCCGGGACAGGGGGCTACACTTC
TRBJ2-3 . few TRBV7-9 CASSLGQPRTDTQYF TGTGCCAGCAGCCTCGGACAGCCCCGCACAGATACGCAGTATTTT
TRBJ2-3 . few TRBV20-1 CSARGPAQITQYF TGCAGTGCTAGAGGGCCAGCACAGATAACGCAGTATTTT
TRBJ2-2 . . TRBV7-7 CASSLQGGANTGELFF TGTGCCAGCAGCTTACAGGGGGGCGCGAACACCGGGGAGCTGTTTTTT
TRBJ2-1 TRBD2 few TRBV2 CASSFLAALYNEQFF TGTGCCAGCAGTTTTCTAGCGGCTCTCTACAATGAGCAGTTCTTC
TRBJ2-1 . . TRBV3-1 CASSRGGGIQVTSYNEQFF TGTGCCAGCAGCCGCGGTGGTGGGATCCAAGTAACCTCCTACAATGAGCAGTTCTTC
TRBJ1-6 . few TRBV5-1 CASSDSGRSDSPLHF TGCGCCAGCAGCGACAGCGGGAGGTCGGATTCACCCCTCCACTTT
TRBJ1-2 . few TRBV2 CASIGGYGYTF TGTGCCAGCATTGGGGGCTATGGCTACACCTTC
TRBJ2-1 . . TRBV30 CAWSDGYNEQFF TGTGCCTGGAGTGACGGCTACAATGAGCAGTTCTTC
TRBJ2-7 TRBD2 few TRBV25-1 CASSGGLAGVGYEQYF TGTGCCAGCAGTGGGGGTCTAGCGGGAGTTGGCTACGAGCAGTACTTC
TRBJ2-3 TRBD1 . TRBV6-1 CASREAGTGRTDTQYF TGTGCCAGCAGAGAGGCCGGGACAGGGCGCACAGATACGCAGTATTTT
TRBJ2-7 . few TRBV30 CAWSATGTTEQYF TGTGCCTGGAGTGCGACAGGTACTACGGAGCAGTACTTC
TRBJ2-2 . . TRBV29-1 CSVEAQGGTGELFF TGCAGCGTTGAGGCGCAGGGGGGCACCGGGGAGCTGTTTTTT
TRBJ2-1 . few TRBV2 CASQGRASYNEQFF TGTGCCAGCCAAGGTAGGGCCTCCTACAATGAGCAGTTCTTC
TRBJ2-7 TRBD2 . TRBV5-1 CASSLGPAGSPSEQYF TGCGCCAGCAGCTTGGGGCCAGCGGGATCCCCCAGCGAGCAGTACTTC
TRBJ2-3 . few TRBV6-1 CASSIRGEDDTQYF TGTGCCAGCAGTATCAGGGGTGAGGATGATACGCAGTATTTT
TRBJ2-3 . once TRBV7-2 CASSLGVLRESDTQYF TGTGCCAGCAGCTTAGGGGTCCTAAGAGAGTCAGATACGCAGTATTTT
TRBJ1-3 . few TRBV27 CASSSGFASGNTIYF TGTGCCAGCAGTTCAGGGTTCGCGTCTGGAAACACCATATATTTT
TRBJ2-5 . . TRBV4-2 CASSQDHRGSSEYF TGTGCCAGCAGCCAAGATCACAGAGGCAGCTCAGAGTACTTC
TRBJ2-3 TRBD2 . TRBV12-5 CASGSKGLAGAEDTQYF TGTGCTAGTGGTTCCAAGGGACTAGCGGGCGCCGAAGATACGCAGTATTTT
TRBJ2-7 TRBD2 . TRBV28 CASSFGLAANYEQYF TGTGCCAGCAGTTTCGGACTAGCGGCGAACTACGAGCAGTACTTC
TRBJ1-1 . . TRBV7-9 CASSYSQGGRTEAFF TGTGCCAGCAGCTACTCCCAGGGCGGTAGGACTGAAGCTTTCTTT
TRBJ2-1 . few TRBV12-3/TRBV12-4 CASSLWGDSYNEQFF TGTGCCAGCAGTTTATGGGGGGACTCCTACAATGAGCAGTTCTTC
TRBJ2-5 TRBD2 few TRBV6-2/TRBV6-3 CASSPLGGGDVKTQYF TGTGCCAGCAGTCCCCTAGGCGGGGGGGACGTGAAGACCCAGTACTTC
TRBJ1-6 TRBD1 . TRBV12-3/TRBV12-4 CASSPGQGVNSPLHF TGTGCCAGCAGTCCGGGACAGGGGGTGAATTCACCCCTCCACTTT
TRBJ2-1 . few TRBV20-1 CSARDTGYNEQFF TGCAGTGCTAGAGATACAGGCTACAATGAGCAGTTCTTC
TRBJ2-1 TRBD2 few TRBV20-1 CSAWETSGINEQFF TGCAGTGCTTGGGAGACTAGCGGGATCAATGAGCAGTTCTTC
TRBJ2-1 TRBD2 few TRBV7-2 CASSQEGLASSGQFF TGTGCCAGCAGCCAAGAGGGACTAGCGTCGAGCGGGCAGTTCTTC
TRBJ2-3 . few TRBV29-1 CSVYTGVSTDTQYF TGCAGCGTTTACACAGGAGTTAGCACAGATACGCAGTATTTT
TRBJ1-4 . few TRBV5-5 CASNRGPENEKLFF TGTGCCAGCAACCGGGGACCGGAAAATGAAAAACTGTTTTTT